The next 18 T cell receptor beta chains were all read from a single sample in a study of response to subunit inactivated influenza vaccine. TCRdb reprocessed the RT-PCR reads via MiXCR and lists one record per CDR3 protein. Among 710,000 or so distinct CDR3 sequences listed, approximately 14% were seen once. This specimen was PBMCs from blood, taken roughly 12 days after vaccination. The receptors stem from a middle-aged man who received an inactivated influenza vaccine.

This chain uses TRBV5-1 with TRBJ2-7; TRBD2 is a possible D gene (6 bases). Germline CDR1 and CDR2: SGHRS and YFSETQ. The V gene lost 2 bases and the J gene lost 2 bases, with 14 bases spanning the gap. The CDR3 length is 15 residues. The CDR3: CASSLGGASAYEQYF. The DNA of the CDR3 is TGCGCCAGCAGCTTAGGCGGGGCGTCGGCCTACGAGCAGTACTTC.

This clonotype has more than one count but fewer than ten. The chain recombines TRBV5-1 with TRBJ2-7, with unresolved D. This CDR3 comprises 13 residues. CDR1 and CDR2 (germline): SGHRS, YFSETQ. Trimming took off 0 bases at V and 5 bases at J, with 9 bases between the two ends. The CDR3 loop is CASSLDLGNEQYF. The CDR3 region has the DNA TGCGCCAGCAGCTTGGATTTGGGGAACGAGCAGTACTTC. Supplemented by reference TRBV5-1 and TRBJ2-7, the full variable domain reads KAGVTQTPRYLIKTRGQQVTLSCSPISGHRSVSWYQQTPGQGLQFLFEYFSETQRNKGNFPGRFSGRQFSNSRSEMNVSTLELGDSALYLCASSLDLGNEQYFGPGTRLTVT.

This clonotype showed up just a few times. V and J are TRBV7-2 and TRBJ2-3; 15 bases agree with TRBD2. Germline V gene sequence: CDR1 SGHTA, CDR2 FQGNSA. V was clipped by 5 bases and J by 7 bases; unmatched bases: 7. This CDR3 contains 16 residues. The CDR3 sequence is CASSLGLAGGLNTQYF. The DNA of the CDR3 is TGTGCCAGCAGCCTCGGACTAGCGGGGGGGCTTAATACGCAGTATTTT.

This clonotype was recorded many times. The chain couples TRBV24-1 to TRBJ2-1, with D uncertain. Germline CDR1 reads KGHDR; CDR2 reads SFDVKD. Trimming shortened V by 9 bases and J by 4 bases, and 6 bases separated the two germline ends. The CDR3 has 11 amino acids. The DNA for the CDR3 is TGTGCCACCGCGTTGTACAATGAGCAGTTCTTC. Amino acid sequence: CATALYNEQFF.

The chain is built from TRBV7-2 and TRBJ2-5; the D call may be TRBD1 or TRBD2 (5 bases each). The CDR3 loop spans 12 amino acids. Deletions cut 6 bases from V and 7 bases from J, with 12 bases between. Germline V gives CDR1 SGHTA, CDR2 FQGNSA. The CDR3 loop is CASRPGGGTQYF. The CDR3 DNA follows: TGTGCCAGCAGACCTGGTGGGGGGACCCAGTACTTC.

The chain recombines TRBV7-2 with TRBJ1-1; D is undetermined. Trimming removed 0 bases from V and 8 bases from J, with 10 bases in between. Germline assignment: CDR1 SGHTA and CDR2 FQGNSA. The CDR3 spans 13 residues. This chain's CDR3 is CASSLAFGAEAFF. In DNA form, the CDR3 reads TGTGCCAGCAGCTTAGCCTTCGGCGCGGAAGCTTTCTTT.

The rearrangement links TRBV6-5 to TRBJ2-3, with D perhaps matching TRBD2 (6 bases). The length of the CDR3 is 16 residues. CDR1 is MNHEY, CDR2 SVGAGI, per germline. Trimming cost V 2 bases and J 2 bases, with 14 bases left between them. The CDR3 DNA follows: TGTGCCAGCAGTTACCAATCGGGACTTCCCACAGATACGCAGTATTTT. Amino acid sequence: CASSYQSGLPTDTQYF.

The V and J genes are TRBV28 and TRBJ1-3, with TRBD1 matching 8 bases. The CDR3 loop spans 14 amino acids. V lost 3 bases and J lost 4; bases outside the gene matches: 2. The germline V gene has CDR1 MDHEN and CDR2 SYDVKM. This CDR3 is CASSLPGGGNTIYF. The CDR3, as DNA: TGTGCCAGCAGTTTGCCAGGGGGCGGAAACACCATATATTTT.

This clonotype was counted ten times or more. The genes are TRBV12-3 or TRBV12-4 and TRBJ1-4; no firm D call. The CDR3 loop spans 14 amino acids. With 5 bases removed from V and 8 bases from J, the gap between germline ends came to 15 bases. This chain's CDR3 is CASSLRTVGEKLFF. Written as DNA, the CDR3 is TGTGCCAGCAGTCTCCGGACGGTGGGGGAAAAACTGTTTTTT.

The chain uses TRBV4-3 and TRBJ2-2; 7 positions match TRBD2. V shed 3 bases, J shed 1 base, and the junction held 14 bases outside the gene matches. Germline loops: CDR1 LGHNA, CDR2 YSLEER. This CDR3 comprises 19 residues. CDR3 DNA sequence: TGCGCCAGCAGCCAGGATGGAGACCGGGACTACAAGAACACCGGGGAGCTGTTTTTT. Translation: CASSQDGDRDYKNTGELFF.

This clonotype was seen only a few times. This sequence joins TRBV30 and TRBJ2-1, with 10 bases aligning to TRBD1. Trimming cost V 2 bases and J 2 bases; bases outside gene matches: 3. The CDR3 consists of 15 residues. The V gene's germline CDR1 is GTSNPN and CDR2 SVGIG (reference sequence). This chain's CDR3 is CAWSSGTGAYNEQFF. CDR3 in DNA: TGTGCCTGGAGTTCCGGGACAGGGGCCTACAATGAGCAGTTCTTC.

This sequence joins TRBV10-3 and TRBJ2-7, with 8 bases matching TRBD2. Germline values: CDR1 ENHRY, CDR2 SYGVKD. The CDR3 extends over 13 amino acids. Unmatched junction bases numbered 10, after V lost 9 bases and J lost 6 bases. The CDR3 DNA reads as TGTGCCATTAGCCCGGGACTAGAGGGCGAGCAGTACTTC. Its translation is CAISPGLEGEQYF.

This clonotype has more than one count but fewer than ten. V usage is TRBV3-1 and J usage is TRBJ1-1; unclear D gene. The CDR3 is 16 amino acids. V lost 4 bases to trimming and J lost 0 bases, with 15 bases between them. The V gene's germline CDR1 is LGHDT and CDR2 YNNKEL (reference sequence). CDR3 residues: CASSRNTGIMNTEAFF. The CDR3 DNA sequence: TGTGCCAGCAGCCGGAACACGGGAATCATGAACACTGAAGCTTTCTTT.

CDR3: CASSSFLQGSTDTQYF. CDR3 DNA: TGCGCCAGCAGCTCCTTTCTACAGGGTAGCACAGATACGCAGTATTTT. J is TRBJ2-3 and V is TRBV5-1, with a weak D call TRBD1 (6 bases). Trimming shortened V by 3 bases and J by 0 bases, and 14 bases separated the two germline ends. The CDR3 totals 16 residues. CDR1 is SGHRS and CDR2 is YFSETQ in the germline V gene.

This clonotype has just a few counts. The chain is built from TRBV20-1 and TRBJ2-1, with D perhaps matching TRBD1 or TRBD2 (5 bases each). The CDR3 runs 15 residues. The germline V gene has CDR1 DFQATT and CDR2 SNEGSKA (reference sequence). V lost 4 bases and J 0 bases, leaving 13 bases between the germline ends. The CDR3 reads CSAISSGHSYNEQFF. CDR3 sequence (DNA): TGCAGTGCTATTTCCAGCGGACACTCCTACAATGAGCAGTTCTTC.

This clonotype was counted a few times. The J gene is TRBJ2-7, the V gene TRBV4-1; maybe TRBD2 (5 bases). The V gene's germline CDR1 is MGHRA and CDR2 YSYEKL. The V gene lost 2 bases and the J gene lost 6 bases, with 14 bases spanning the gap. The CDR3 is 14 residues long. The CDR3 DNA follows: TGCGCCAGCAGCCAAATGATGGCCGGAGGCGAGCAGTACTTC. Translation gives CASSQMMAGGEQYF.

The chain has TRBV7-2 and TRBJ2-7; 10 nucleotides match TRBD1. The trim removed 5 bases at V and 7 bases at J, leaving 11 bases unmatched. Looked up from germline, CDR1 is SGHTA and CDR2 is FQGNSA. The CDR3 is made up of 15 amino acids. The CDR3 is CASSGRDRGPLEQYF. The CDR3 DNA is TGTGCCAGCAGCGGCCGGGACAGGGGACCCCTGGAGCAGTACTTC.

The chain is built from TRBV12-3 or TRBV12-4 and TRBJ2-7, with 10 bases matching TRBD2. The CDR3 spans 14 residues. V dropped 2 bases and J dropped 4; count of bases not matched to a gene: 2. CDR3 protein: CASSLRTSGYEQYF. CDR3 nucleotides: TGTGCCAGCAGTTTAAGGACTAGCGGTTACGAGCAGTACTTC.